One sample yielded the 30 T cell receptor beta chains listed below, sequenced in a study of cytomegalovirus exposure and HLA in healthy donors. Both 60 Vbeta primers and 13 Jbeta primers went into the PCR. TCRdb keeps only in-frame clones here, not all; method: immunoSEQ multiplex PCR. The profile shows approximately 150,000 clones, over 75% of them singletons. The sequenced sample was PBMCs. These receptors all stem from a male donor in good health and CMV-seronegative.

This clone was counted only a few times. The chain combines TRBV5-6 with TRBJ2-5; TRBD1 is a possible D gene (5 bases). The V gene's germline CDR1 is SGHDT and CDR2 YYEEEE. The CDR3 sequence is 14 residues long. The V end was cut by 6 bases, the J end by 5 bases, with 17 bases between. The CDR3 spells CASNIPDSGETQYF. As DNA, the CDR3 is TGTGCCAGCAATATACCCGACAGTGGGGAGACCCAGTACTTC.

The chain links TRBV28 to TRBJ1-2, with a possible D match to TRBD1 (5 bases). CDR3 size: 12 residues. Germline V lookup: CDR1 MDHEN, CDR2 SYDVKM. The CDR3 DNA reads TGTGGCGGGGGGTCCCCTAACTATGGCTACACCTTC. Residues: CGGGSPNYGYTF.

This clone was detected only a few times. The V and J genes are TRBV7-6 and TRBJ2-7; D ambiguous. This CDR3 spans 11 amino acids. The ends were cut back, 3 bases at V and 5 bases at J, with 5 bases in the middle. The germline V gene has CDR1 SGHVS and CDR2 FNYEAQ. The CDR3 nucleotides are TGTGCCAGCAGCTTCGACAACGAGCAGTACTTC. The encoded protein is CASSFDNEQYF.

The chain joins TRBV10-3 to TRBJ2-3, with unresolved D. The V end was cut by 6 bases, the J end by 2 bases, with 6 bases between. The germline CDR1 and CDR2 sequences are ENHRY and SYGVKD. This CDR3 region has 12 residues. CDR3: CAISSDTDTQYF. Written as DNA, the CDR3 is TGTGCCATCAGCAGTGACACAGATACGCAGTATTTT.

This chain joins TRBV6-6 and TRBJ1-5; D uncertain. This CDR3 has 15 residues. CDR1 is MNHNY, CDR2 SVGAGI, per germline (reference sequence). The germline V and J ends were trimmed by 6 bases and 3 bases, with 15 bases remaining between them. This chain's CDR3 is CASRTAGLNNQPQHF. The CDR3 DNA sequence: TGTGCCAGCAGGACTGCAGGACTGAACAATCAGCCCCAGCATTTT.

This clone is a singleton in its sample. This chain links TRBV5-1 with TRBJ2-1, with D perhaps matching TRBD2 (5 bases). The CDR3 contains 15 residues. Trimming cost V 0 bases and J 8 bases, with 15 bases left between them. Germline assignment: CDR1 SGHRS and CDR2 YFSETQ. The DNA of the CDR3 is TGCGCCAGCAGCTTGGATTCGGGGTTGTTGTATGAGCAGTTCTTC. This sequence encodes CASSLDSGLLYEQFF.

This sequence joins TRBV30 and TRBJ2-7, with D tentatively TRBD1 (6 bases). Germline V gene lookup returns CDR1 GTSNPN and CDR2 SVGIG (reference sequence). The V and J ends lost 4 bases and 2 bases respectively, with 12 bases between them. The CDR3 totals 13 residues. The DNA of the CDR3 is TGTGCCTGGAACCCTGACAGGACCTACGAGCAGTACTTC. Translating it yields CAWNPDRTYEQYF. Complete variable domain (other parts from reference TRBV30 and TRBJ2-7): SQTIHQWPATLVQPVGSPLSLECTVEGTSNPNLYWYRQAAGRGLQLLFYSVGIGQISSEVPQNLSASRPQDRQFILSSKKLLLSDSGFYLCAWNPDRTYEQYFGPGTRLTVT.

The rearrangement links TRBV2 to TRBJ1-1; maybe TRBD1 (6 bases). CDR3 length equals 14 residues. CDR1 SNHLY and CDR2 FYNNEI come from the germline V gene. The V end lost 7 bases, the J end lost 8 bases, and 20 bases lay between the germline ends. The CDR3 DNA follows: TGTGCCAGCACCTTACAGGGCCTGACTACAGAAGCTTTCTTT. Amino acid sequence: CASTLQGLTTEAFF.

DNA for the CDR3: TGTGCCAGCAGCTCTGGGACAGGGGGACGGTCTGAAGCTTTCTTT. Its translation: CASSSGTGGRSEAFF. The chain couples TRBV7-2 to TRBJ1-1; 11 bases map to TRBD1. Germline values: CDR1 SGHTA, CDR2 FQGNSA. The CDR3 covers 15 residues. V lost 4 bases and J lost 6; bases outside the gene matches: 7.

V gene TRBV13 combines with J gene TRBJ2-1; D might be TRBD1 (5 bases). Germline loops: CDR1 PRHDT, CDR2 FYEKMQ (reference sequence). V shed 4 bases and J shed 4 bases, with 14 bases lying between them. The CDR3 is 15 amino acids. The CDR3 nucleotides read TGTGCCAGCAGCTCCCCGCAGGGTCCATACAATGAGCAGTTCTTC. It specifies CASSSPQGPYNEQFF.

This chain links TRBV25-1 with TRBJ1-1; no clear D gene. The V end was cut by 3 bases, the J end by 13 bases, with 18 bases between. Germline V gives CDR1 MGHDK, CDR2 SYGVNS. The CDR3 spans 13 residues. CDR3: CASSDGAGYGDFF. CDR3 in DNA: TGTGCCAGCAGTGATGGTGCGGGATACGGGGATTTCTTT.

This CDR3 is CASSFGGGSYEQYF. CDR3 sequence (DNA): TGTGCCAGCAGCTTCGGCGGGGGGTCCTACGAGCAGTACTTC. The V gene is TRBV7-2, the J gene TRBJ2-7, with TRBD2 matching over 8 bases. The length of the CDR3 is 14 residues. The ends lost 3 bases at V and 1 base at J; junction bases unmatched: 2. Germline assignment: CDR1 SGHTA and CDR2 FQGNSA.

The chain combines TRBV7-9 with TRBJ2-2; perhaps TRBD1 as D (5 bases). Trimming took 7 bases from V and 6 from J, leaving 12 bases between them. This CDR3 is 13 amino acids long. The germline gives CDR1 SEHNR, CDR2 FQNEAQ (reference sequence). CDR3 amino acids: CASKEQAPGELFF. In DNA form, the CDR3 reads TGTGCCAGCAAGGAACAGGCCCCCGGGGAGCTGTTTTTT.

The genes are TRBV6-6 and TRBJ1-2; weak D call: TRBD1 (6 bases). The germline V and J ends were trimmed by 0 bases and 4 bases, with 12 bases remaining between them. Germline V gives CDR1 MNHNY, CDR2 SVGAGI (reference sequence). This CDR3 has 15 residues. The CDR3 protein is CASSYSGQFGYGYTF. CDR3 coding DNA: TGTGCCAGCAGTTACTCAGGACAGTTTGGCTATGGCTACACCTTC.

The rearrangement uses TRBV7-9 and TRBJ2-7; TRBD2 matches at 7 bases. Germline V gene data show CDR1 as SEHNR and CDR2 as FQNEAQ (reference sequence). V was clipped by 1 base and J by 7 bases; unmatched bases: 10. The CDR3 consists of 15 residues. The DNA for the CDR3 is TGTGCCAGCAGCTTAGGTCCCCGCGGGAGCTGGGAGCAGTACTTC. Amino acid sequence: CASSLGPRGSWEQYF.

The chain uses TRBV2 and TRBJ2-1; D is perhaps TRBD2 (7 bases). This CDR3 contains 17 residues. V was trimmed by 10 bases and J by 0 bases, leaving 22 bases between them. CDR1 and CDR2 (germline): SNHLY, FYNNEI. In nucleotides, the CDR3 is TGTGCCACCCTCGGGCGGGGGCTAATAAGCTCCTACAATGAGCAGTTCTTC. Translated: CATLGRGLISSYNEQFF. Complete variable domain (other parts from reference TRBV2 and TRBJ2-1): EPEVTQTPSHQVTQMGQEVILRCVPISNHLYFYWYRQILGQKVEFLVSFYNNEISEKSEIFDDQFSVERPDGSNFTLKIRSTKLEDSAMYFCATLGRGLISSYNEQFFGPGTRLTVL.

This clone was seen a handful of times. The gene calls are TRBV5-1 and TRBJ2-7; TRBD2 matches 12 bases. Germline V CDR1 and CDR2: SGHRS, YFSETQ. V lost 7 bases to trimming and J lost 4 bases; unmatched junction nucleotides: 15. The CDR3 sequence is 17 residues long. The CDR3 sequence is CASALAGTSGPMYEQYF. The CDR3 DNA reads TGCGCCAGCGCCCTTGCCGGGACTAGCGGGCCTATGTACGAGCAGTACTTC.

The chain couples TRBV4-3 to TRBJ2-3; 9 positions agree with TRBD2. This CDR3 is 15 amino acids long. Trimming took 1 base from V and 3 from J; bases not matched to a gene: 2. Germline CDR1 and CDR2: LGHNA and YSLEER. The CDR3 sequence: CASSQVAGGTDTQYF. The CDR3 DNA follows: TGCGCCAGCAGCCAAGTGGCGGGGGGGACAGATACGCAGTATTTT.

This clone was found once. The genes are TRBV7-6 and TRBJ1-1; possible D gene TRBD1, 6 bases. CDR1 and CDR2 from the germline V gene are SGHVS and FNYEAQ. The ends were cut back, 3 bases at V and 3 bases at J, with 14 bases in the middle. The CDR3 sequence is 15 residues long. CDR3 coding DNA: TGTGCCAGCAGCTTGGGGGAGACAGGCCACACTGAAGCTTTCTTT. The encoded protein is CASSLGETGHTEAFF.

This clone was detected only a few times. V and J are TRBV7-9 and TRBJ2-3; tentatively, D is TRBD2 (6 bases). Trimming shortened V by 3 bases and J by 1 base, and 14 bases separated the two germline ends. The germline gives CDR1 SEHNR, CDR2 FQNEAQ (reference sequence). This CDR3 spans 16 amino acids. The CDR3 DNA sequence: TGTGCCAGCAGCTTGGACGCGGGGATCCGCACAGATACGCAGTATTTT. It codes for CASSLDAGIRTDTQYF. Full variable domain (remainder filled in from reference TRBV7-9 and TRBJ2-3): DTGVSQNPRHKITKRGQNVTFRCDPISEHNRLYWYRQTLGQGPEFLTYFQNEAQLEKSRLLSDRFSAERPKGSFSTLEIQRTEQGDSAMYLCASSLDAGIRTDTQYFGPGTRLTVL.

This clone turned up a few times. V gene TRBV10-3 combines with J gene TRBJ2-7, with TRBD2 matching over 10 bases. The germline gives CDR1 ENHRY, CDR2 SYGVKD. With 4 bases clipped from V and 3 bases from J, the junction kept 6 bases outside the gene matches. This CDR3 comprises 15 residues. CDR3 DNA sequence: TGTGCCATCAGTGCTGGACTAGCGGAATTCTACGAGCAGTACTTC. Amino acid sequence: CAISAGLAEFYEQYF.

The chain links TRBV5-1 to TRBJ2-5, with TRBD2 matching over 11 bases. Germline lookup yields CDR1 SGHRS and CDR2 YFSETQ. The CDR3 runs to 16 residues. V shed 0 bases, J shed 1 base, and the junction held 2 bases outside the gene matches. The CDR3: CASSLALAGGQETQYF. The CDR3 nucleotides read TGCGCCAGCAGCTTGGCCCTAGCGGGGGGCCAAGAGACCCAGTACTTC.

The rearrangement links TRBV18 to TRBJ2-3; no firm D call. This CDR3 is 15 amino acids long. The germline CDR1 and CDR2 sequences are KGHSH and LQKENI. V shed 1 base and J shed 3 bases, with 11 bases lying between them. The CDR3 coding sequence is TGTGCCAGCTCACCACTAGTGAGGATAACAGATACGCAGTATTTT. Encoded protein: CASSPLVRITDTQYF.

The chain is built from TRBV15 and TRBJ1-1; D is ambiguous. This CDR3 region has 13 residues. Trimming stripped 4 bases from V and 5 bases from J, with 11 bases between. Germline assignment: CDR1 LNHNV and CDR2 YYDKDF (reference sequence). The DNA of the CDR3 is TGTGCCACCAGCAACCCCTCGGGGACTGAAGCTTTCTTT. Translated: CATSNPSGTEAFF.

This clone was found a few times. The chain couples TRBV5-4 to TRBJ2-2; no firm D call. Germline CDR1 and CDR2: SGHNT and YYREEE (reference sequence). CDR3 length: 15 residues. V was pared by 0 bases and J by 1 base, with 7 bases between. Here the CDR3 reads CASSLDAVNTGELFF. The CDR3 nucleotides read TGTGCCAGCAGCTTGGATGCGGTGAACACCGGGGAGCTGTTTTTT.

J is TRBJ2-7 and V is TRBV2; 11 bases agree with TRBD2. The germline CDR1 and CDR2 sequences are SNHLY and FYNNEI. The junction had 6 bases not matched to a gene; V was cut back by 11 bases and J by 0 bases. The CDR3 is 14 residues long. In DNA, the CDR3 is TGTGCCTCCCAGACTAGCGGGAACTCCTACGAGCAGTACTTC. It codes for CASQTSGNSYEQYF.

This CDR3 is CASSDRGFNTEAFF. CDR3 DNA sequence: TGCGCCAGCAGCGACAGGGGATTCAACACTGAAGCTTTCTTT. The chain is built from TRBV5-1 and TRBJ1-1, with 8 bases identical to TRBD1. CDR3 length: 14 amino acids. CDR1 is SGHRS, CDR2 YFSETQ, per germline. V shed 4 bases and J 2 bases; nucleotides not matched to a gene: 4.

The chain couples TRBV5-4 to TRBJ2-1, with D perhaps TRBD2 (5 bases). The length of the CDR3 is 15 residues. Trimming removed 4 bases from V and 5 bases from J, with 16 bases in between. Germline CDR1 reads SGHNT; CDR2 reads YYREEE (reference sequence). The CDR3 nucleotides read TGTGCCAGCAGCGCGGGTGGTCCCTTCGACAATGAGCAGTTCTTC. Translated: CASSAGGPFDNEQFF. Looking up the rest from reference TRBV5-4 and TRBJ2-1 gives the full variable domain: ETGVTQSPTHLIKTRGQQVTLRCSSQSGHNTVSWYQQALGQGPQFIFQYYREEENGRGNFPPRFSGLQFPNYSSELNVNALELDDSALYLCASSAGGPFDNEQFFGPGTRLTVL.

The rearrangement uses TRBV7-3 and TRBJ2-1, with 9 bases aligning to TRBD1. The CDR3 has 15 amino acids. J gave up 6 bases and V 4 bases, and 7 bases lay outside the gene matches. Looked up from germline, CDR1 is SGHTA and CDR2 is FQGTGA. The CDR3 DNA reads as TGTGCCAGCAGCTCGGGACAGGGCCCAGTCAATGAGCAGTTCTTC. This codes for CASSSGQGPVNEQFF.

In its sample, this clone was seen once. This chain joins TRBV5-1 and TRBJ2-3, with 8 bases identical to TRBD1. The V gene end was trimmed by 6 bases and the J gene end by 2 bases; junction bases not matched to a gene: 8. Per the germline V gene, CDR1 is SGHRS and CDR2 is YFSETQ. The CDR3 totals 15 residues. This CDR3 is CASTRGPPYTDTQYF. CDR3 sequence (DNA): TGCGCCAGCACCAGGGGGCCTCCCTACACAGATACGCAGTATTTT.